The 27 T cell receptor beta chains reported below all come from one sample, sequenced in a study of shared clonotypes between healthy human individuals. The data were produced by immunoSEQ multiplex PCR, yet TCRdb's version contains in-frame clones alone and is incomplete. Seen here are some 2.1 million clones, around 95% observed once, and the top ten hold approximately 1.7%. Naive CD8 cells lacked CD45RO and underwent positive selection for CCR7, leaving out terminally differentiated effector memory CD45RA+ cells. The sample taken for sequencing was naive CD8+ T cells from PBMCs. The receptor source for this set is a man aged 18 to 29 in good health. Some clones in this sample may be carry-over from other donors' samples.

The chain is built from TRBV10-1 and TRBJ2-6, with D unclear. The CDR3 is made up of 14 amino acids. V was trimmed by 2 bases and J by 1 base, leaving 3 bases between them. CDR1 and CDR2 from the germline V gene are WNHNN and SYGVQD (reference sequence). In DNA, the CDR3 is TGCGCCAGCAGTGAGGGGTCTGGGGCCAACGTCCTGACTTTC. Translation: CASSEGSGANVLTF.

This chain uses TRBV5-1 with TRBJ2-7; maybe TRBD1 (6 bases). This CDR3 spans 15 amino acids. From germline, CDR1 is SGHRS and CDR2 YFSETQ. V lost 2 bases to trimming and J lost 4 bases, with 16 bases between them. CDR3 in DNA: TGCGCCAGCAGCTTCCGGGACACCGGTGCTTACGAGCAGTACTTC. Residues: CASSFRDTGAYEQYF.

The chain links TRBV4-1 to TRBJ2-7; perhaps TRBD1 as D (6 bases). The germline V and J ends were trimmed by 4 bases and 3 bases, with 13 bases remaining between them. Germline values: CDR1 MGHRA, CDR2 YSYEKL. CDR3 length: 14 amino acids. The CDR3 sequence is CASSPAWGHYEQYF. CDR3 coding DNA: TGCGCCAGCAGCCCGGCCTGGGGGCACTACGAGCAGTACTTC.

The genes are TRBV7-9 and TRBJ2-2; TRBD2 agrees at 11 bases. J lost 2 bases, V lost 3 bases, and 5 bases had no gene match. CDR1 SEHNR and CDR2 FQNEAQ come from the germline V gene (reference sequence). The CDR3 consists of 17 residues. CDR3 sequence (DNA): TGTGCCAGCAGCTTCTTTAGCGGGAGGGCCAACACCGGGGAGCTGTTTTTT. Its translation: CASSFFSGRANTGELFF.

The chain joins TRBV7-9 to TRBJ2-1; D could derive from TRBD1 or TRBD2 (5 bases each). The length of the CDR3 is 18 residues. Germline CDR1 reads SEHNR; CDR2 reads FQNEAQ (reference sequence). V was shortened by 6 bases and J by 3 bases, with 24 bases between the two germline ends. The CDR3 loop is CASRPELEYTGLYNEQFF. In DNA form, the CDR3 reads TGTGCCAGCAGGCCCGAACTAGAGTACACAGGACTCTACAATGAGCAGTTCTTC.

V usage is TRBV11-3 and J usage is TRBJ1-3, with D unresolved. The germline V gene has CDR1 SGHNT and CDR2 YENEEA. The CDR3 spans 16 residues. V was trimmed by 5 bases and J by 4 bases, leaving 18 bases between them. The CDR3, as DNA: TGTGCCAGCAGCCCGTCCGATTGGTGGCCCGGAAACACCATATATTTT. Its translation is CASSPSDWWPGNTIYF.

The rearrangement links TRBV21-1 to TRBJ1-4. TRBV21-1 counts as a pseudogene. This CDR3 spans 13 amino acids. The CDR3 DNA follows: TGTGCCAGCGGAGGGACGAGGGGTGAAAAACTGTTTTTT. This codes for CASGGTRGEKLFF.

V usage is TRBV6-6 and J usage is TRBJ1-4, with 9 bases matching TRBD1. Per the germline V gene, CDR1 is MNHNY and CDR2 is SVGAGI (reference sequence). The CDR3 runs to 16 residues. V lost 0 bases and J lost 6; bases outside the gene matches: 5. Written as DNA, the CDR3 is TGTGCCAGCAGTTACTCCAGGGACAGGGTTCATGAAAAACTGTTTTTT. As protein: CASSYSRDRVHEKLFF.

CDR3 sequence (DNA): TGCGCCAGCAGCCAGGGGACAGGTTTGGAGACCCAGTACTTC. This translates into CASSQGTGLETQYF. The chain employs TRBV4-3 and TRBJ2-5; 8 bases agree with TRBD1. The CDR3 length is 14 residues. J lost 5 bases, V lost 3 bases, and 5 bases had no gene match. Germline assignment: CDR1 LGHNA and CDR2 YSLEER.

In DNA form, the CDR3 reads TGTGCCAGCAGTCTAGCGGGAGGGCCGGGATACGAGCAGTACTTC. It is translated as CASSLAGGPGYEQYF. The chain couples TRBV28 to TRBJ2-7, with 12 bases matching TRBD2. The CDR3 loop spans 15 amino acids. Germline V gene sequence: CDR1 MDHEN, CDR2 SYDVKM. V was clipped by 5 bases and J by 4 bases; unmatched bases: 6.

This clone was found a few times. The V call is TRBV5-6, the J call TRBJ1-1; no clear D gene. The CDR3 contains 13 residues. Germline V CDR1 and CDR2: SGHDT, YYEEEE. Trimming left V 3 bases short and J 5 bases short, with 11 bases between. The CDR3 DNA reads as TGTGCCAGCAGCTCGCTTATGGGGACTGAAGCTTTCTTT. Its translation is CASSSLMGTEAFF.

The chain has TRBV7-8 and TRBJ2-1, with 10 bases matching TRBD2. The CDR3 covers 15 residues. The V gene end was trimmed by 6 bases and the J gene end by 4 bases; junction bases not matched to a gene: 6. Germline assignment: CDR1 SGHVS and CDR2 FQNEAQ. Here the CDR3 reads CASSSSGSLYNEQFF. CDR3 DNA sequence: TGTGCCAGCAGTTCTAGCGGGAGTTTGTACAATGAGCAGTTCTTC.

This rearrangement joins TRBV27 to TRBJ2-3; possibly TRBD2 for D (6 bases). Germline CDR1 and CDR2: MNHEY and SMNVEV (reference sequence). V was trimmed by 5 bases and J by 2 bases, leaving 17 bases between them. CDR3 size: 16 residues. The CDR3 protein is CASSPLGSLSTDTQYF. CDR3 bases: TGTGCCAGCAGTCCCCTCGGGAGTCTCTCCACAGATACGCAGTATTTT.

This clone occurred once. The chain recombines TRBV27 with TRBJ2-7, with 8 positions matching TRBD2. The CDR3 spans 14 residues. Germline assignment: CDR1 MNHEY and CDR2 SMNVEV (reference sequence). V trimming: 8 bases; J trimming: 7 bases; junction bases outside the gene matches: 13. The CDR3 DNA follows: TGTGCCAGCTCGGTCGGAGCGGGAGTGCGGGAGCAGTACTTC. This sequence encodes CASSVGAGVREQYF.

The chain recombines TRBV6-5 with TRBJ2-7; D perhaps matches TRBD1 (6 bases). With 6 bases removed from V and 5 bases from J, the gap between germline ends came to 20 bases. From germline, CDR1 is MNHEY and CDR2 SVGAGI. The CDR3 is made up of 15 amino acids. CDR3: CASSPRRTDGHEQYF. The DNA for the CDR3 is TGTGCCAGCAGCCCAAGAAGGACAGACGGACACGAGCAGTACTTC.

The chain is built from TRBV27 and TRBJ2-7; 9 nucleotides match TRBD2. V shed 5 bases, J shed 3 bases, and the junction held 8 bases outside the gene matches. This CDR3 comprises 15 residues. Germline V gene data show CDR1 as MNHEY and CDR2 as SMNVEV (reference sequence). CDR3 sequence reads: CASSPILAGSYEQYF. The CDR3 bases are TGTGCCAGCAGTCCGATTCTAGCGGGGAGCTACGAGCAGTACTTC.

The chain uses TRBV28 and TRBJ2-7; D assignment may be TRBD1 or TRBD2 (5 bases each). V lost 4 bases, J lost 4 bases, and 17 bases lay in between. The CDR3 has 15 amino acids. CDR1 is MDHEN and CDR2 is SYDVKM in the germline V gene. The CDR3 coding sequence is TGTGCCAGCAGTTCACCGGGACCGAGGGGTTACGAGCAGTACTTC. It translates to CASSSPGPRGYEQYF.

The V and J genes are TRBV4-1 and TRBJ2-2, with D hard to call. Germline lookup yields CDR1 MGHRA and CDR2 YSYEKL. V was cut by 0 bases and J by 8 bases, with 13 bases left in between. The CDR3 covers 15 residues. CDR3 in amino acids: CASSQEHLELGELFF. CDR3 sequence (DNA): TGCGCCAGCAGCCAAGAGCACCTTGAATTGGGGGAGCTGTTTTTT.

The chain carries TRBV7-8 and TRBJ1-3; D unclear. This CDR3 comprises 13 residues. Per germline, CDR1 SGHVS and CDR2 FQNEAQ. Trimming removed 1 base from V and 3 bases from J, with 4 bases in between. CDR3 residues: CASSLGGGNTIYF. The CDR3, as DNA: TGTGCCAGCAGCTTAGGGGGTGGAAACACCATATATTTT.

A remark on this clone: With a much larger clone just one base away, this may be a read error. The gene calls are TRBV27 and TRBJ2-6; no reliable D call. The CDR3 contains 13 residues. V was shortened by 3 bases and J by 2 bases, with 2 bases between the two germline ends. Germline V lookup: CDR1 MNHEY, CDR2 SMNVEV (reference sequence). The CDR3 reads CASSFTGANVLTF. Here the CDR3 DNA reads TGTGCCAGCAGTTTCACTGGGGCCAACGTCCTGACTTTC.

This rearrangement joins TRBV11-2 to TRBJ2-7; D is uncertain. The CDR3 runs 15 residues. V shed 3 bases and J shed 4 bases, with 16 bases lying between them. CDR1 is SGHAT and CDR2 is FQNNGV in the germline V gene. The CDR3: CASSFYLENGYEQYF. CDR3 nucleotides: TGTGCCAGCAGCTTCTACTTGGAGAATGGTTACGAGCAGTACTTC.

The chain carries TRBV15 and TRBJ2-7, with D perhaps matching TRBD2 (5 bases). The CDR3 has 15 amino acids. Trimming pared 1 base from V and 2 bases from J, leaving 12 bases between. The germline V gene has CDR1 LNHNV and CDR2 YYDKDF (reference sequence). CDR3 bases: TGTGCCACCAGCAGAGGGATTAGCGAAACCTACGAGCAGTACTTC. This codes for CATSRGISETYEQYF.

This clone appeared a single time. This sequence joins TRBV7-9 and TRBJ1-1; no reliable D call. Per the germline V gene, CDR1 is SEHNR and CDR2 is FQNEAQ (reference sequence). The CDR3 runs to 14 residues. V was cut by 1 base and J by 1 base, with 7 bases left in between. CDR3 residues: CASSLEKENTEAFF. The CDR3 bases are TGTGCCAGCAGCTTAGAGAAAGAGAACACTGAAGCTTTCTTT.

For the CDR3, the DNA is TGTGCCAGTAGTACCCCGCGGGAGCTTAATCAGCCCCAGCATTTT. Its protein is CASSTPRELNQPQHF. This rearrangement joins TRBV19 to TRBJ1-5, with D uncertain. CDR3 length: 15 residues. V was pared by 4 bases and J by 4 bases, with 14 bases between. The V gene's germline CDR1 is LNHDA and CDR2 SQIVND (reference sequence).

The chain couples TRBV6-5 to TRBJ1-1, with D possibly being TRBD1 (5 bases). CDR1 is MNHEY, CDR2 SVGAGI, per germline. Trimming shortened V by 1 base and J by 4 bases, and 10 bases separated the two germline ends. This CDR3 comprises 14 residues. This chain's CDR3 is CASSYFRDGTEAFF. For the CDR3, the DNA is TGTGCCAGCAGTTACTTCAGGGACGGCACTGAAGCTTTCTTT.

The chain joins TRBV7-2 to TRBJ2-7; possibly TRBD1 or TRBD2 for D (5 bases each). This CDR3 is 16 amino acids long. In germline, CDR1 is SGHTA, CDR2 FQGNSA. V lost 1 base and J 5 bases, leaving 18 bases between the germline ends. The CDR3 loop is CASSLVTGTLADEQYF. In nucleotides, the CDR3 is TGTGCCAGCAGCTTAGTGACCGGGACCCTTGCCGACGAGCAGTACTTC. Full variable domain (remainder filled in from reference TRBV7-2 and TRBJ2-7): GAGVSQSPSNKVTEKGKDVELRCDPISGHTALYWYRQSLGQGLEFLIYFQGNSAPDKSGLPSDRFSAERTGGSVSTLTIQRTQQEDSAVYLCASSLVTGTLADEQYFGPGTRLTVT.

CDR3 sequence: CASSLARAGPNSGANVLTF. The CDR3 nucleotides read TGTGCCAGCAGCTTAGCCCGAGCGGGACCCAACTCTGGGGCCAACGTCCTGACTTTC. This rearrangement joins TRBV7-8 to TRBJ2-6; 7 bases map to TRBD2. Germline V gene data show CDR1 as SGHVS and CDR2 as FQNEAQ. CDR3 length equals 19 residues. Trimming removed 0 bases from V and 0 bases from J; junction bases left unmatched: 8. Drawing the rest from reference TRBV7-8 and TRBJ2-6, the complete variable domain is GAGVSQSPRYKVAKRGQDVALRCDPISGHVSLFWYQQALGQGPEFLTYFQNEAQLDKSGLPSDRFFAERPEGSVSTLKIQRTQQEDSAVYLCASSLARAGPNSGANVLTFGAGSRLTVL.